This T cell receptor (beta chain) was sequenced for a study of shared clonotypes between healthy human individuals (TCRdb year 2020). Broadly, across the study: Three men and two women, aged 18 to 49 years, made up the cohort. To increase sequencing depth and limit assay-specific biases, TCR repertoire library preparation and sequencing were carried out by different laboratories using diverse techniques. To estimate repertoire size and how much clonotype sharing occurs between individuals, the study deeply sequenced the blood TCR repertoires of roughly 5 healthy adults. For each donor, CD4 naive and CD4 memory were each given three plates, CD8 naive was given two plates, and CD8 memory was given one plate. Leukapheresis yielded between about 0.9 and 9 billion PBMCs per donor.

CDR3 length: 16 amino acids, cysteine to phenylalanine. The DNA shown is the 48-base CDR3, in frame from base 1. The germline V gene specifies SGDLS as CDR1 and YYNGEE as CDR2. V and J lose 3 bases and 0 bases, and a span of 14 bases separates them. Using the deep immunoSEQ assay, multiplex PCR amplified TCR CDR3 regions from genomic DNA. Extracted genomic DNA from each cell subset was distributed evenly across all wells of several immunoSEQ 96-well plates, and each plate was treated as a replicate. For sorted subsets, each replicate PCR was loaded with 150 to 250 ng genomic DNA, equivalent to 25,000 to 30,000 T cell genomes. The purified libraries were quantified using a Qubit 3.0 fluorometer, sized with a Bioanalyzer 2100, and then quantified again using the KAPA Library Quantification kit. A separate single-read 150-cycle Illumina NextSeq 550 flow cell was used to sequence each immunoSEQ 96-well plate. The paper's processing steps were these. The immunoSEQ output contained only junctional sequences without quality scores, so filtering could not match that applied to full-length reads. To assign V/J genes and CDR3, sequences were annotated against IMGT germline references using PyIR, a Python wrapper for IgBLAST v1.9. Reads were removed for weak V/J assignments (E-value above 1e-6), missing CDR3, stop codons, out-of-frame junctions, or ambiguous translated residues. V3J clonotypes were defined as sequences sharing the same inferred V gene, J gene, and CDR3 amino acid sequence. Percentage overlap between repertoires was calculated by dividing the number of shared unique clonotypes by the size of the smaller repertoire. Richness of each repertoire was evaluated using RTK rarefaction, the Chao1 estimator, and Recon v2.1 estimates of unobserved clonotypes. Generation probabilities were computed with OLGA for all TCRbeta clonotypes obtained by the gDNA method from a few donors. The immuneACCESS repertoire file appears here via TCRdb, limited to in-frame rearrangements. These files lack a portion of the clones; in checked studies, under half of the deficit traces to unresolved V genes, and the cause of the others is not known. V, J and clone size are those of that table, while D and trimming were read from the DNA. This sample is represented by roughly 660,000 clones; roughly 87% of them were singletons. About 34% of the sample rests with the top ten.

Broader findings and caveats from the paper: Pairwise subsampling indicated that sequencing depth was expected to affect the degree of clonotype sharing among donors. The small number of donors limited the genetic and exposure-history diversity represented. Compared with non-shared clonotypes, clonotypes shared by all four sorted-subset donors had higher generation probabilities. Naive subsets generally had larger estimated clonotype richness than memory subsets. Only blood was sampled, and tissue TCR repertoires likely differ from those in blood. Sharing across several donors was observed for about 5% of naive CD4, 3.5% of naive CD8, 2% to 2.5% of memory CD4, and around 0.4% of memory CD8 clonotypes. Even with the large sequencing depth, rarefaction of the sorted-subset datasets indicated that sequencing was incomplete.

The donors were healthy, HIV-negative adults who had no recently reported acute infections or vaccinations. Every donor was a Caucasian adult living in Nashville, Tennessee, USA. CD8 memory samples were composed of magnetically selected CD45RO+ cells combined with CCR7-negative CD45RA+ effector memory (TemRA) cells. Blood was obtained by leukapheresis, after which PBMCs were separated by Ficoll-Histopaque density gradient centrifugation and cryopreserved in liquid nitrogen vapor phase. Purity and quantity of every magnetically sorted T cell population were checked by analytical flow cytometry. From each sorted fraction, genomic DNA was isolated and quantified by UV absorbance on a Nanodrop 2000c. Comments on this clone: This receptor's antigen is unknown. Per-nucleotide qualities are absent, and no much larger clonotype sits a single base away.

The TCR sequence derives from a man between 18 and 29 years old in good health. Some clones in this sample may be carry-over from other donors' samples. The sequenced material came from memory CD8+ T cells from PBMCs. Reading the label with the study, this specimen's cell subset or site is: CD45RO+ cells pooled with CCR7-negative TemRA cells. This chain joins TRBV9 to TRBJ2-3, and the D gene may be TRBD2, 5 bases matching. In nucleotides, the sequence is TGTGCCAGCAGCGCCCGGACTGGGTCTAGCACAGATACGCAGTATTTT. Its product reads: CASSARTGSSTDTQYF.